Each of the 26 T cell receptor beta chains below was sequenced from the same sample in a study of neurological immune-mediated disorders. TCRdb re-called the 5' RACE reads through MiXCR, storing one row per CDR3 protein. The sample has 65,000 to 85,000 distinct CDR3 sequences; almost 6% are singletons. Sample time point: longitudinal time-point 2. Sequenced: PBMCs. All receptors derive from a woman aged 60-75 years with multiple sclerosis.

This clonotype was recorded many times. The rearrangement joins TRBV3-1 to TRBJ2-7; 7 nucleotides match TRBD1. CDR1 is LGHDT and CDR2 is YNNKEL in the germline V gene (reference sequence). The CDR3 is 14 residues long. V shed 6 bases and J 2 bases; nucleotides not matched to a gene: 7. CDR3 nucleotides: TGTGCCAGCAGACTTAGACAGGGCACCTACGAGCAGTACTTC. Encoded protein: CASRLRQGTYEQYF.

This clonotype was seen many times. This chain joins TRBV2 and TRBJ2-1; TRBD2 aligns across 12 bases. V trimming: 5 bases; J trimming: 4 bases; junction bases outside the gene matches: 6. Germline V gene sequence: CDR1 SNHLY, CDR2 FYNNEI. The CDR3 extends over 16 amino acids. CDR3 region: CASSTPSGGVYNEQFF. CDR3 DNA sequence: TGTGCCAGCAGTACCCCTAGCGGGGGGGTTTACAATGAGCAGTTCTTC.

This clonotype was detected ten times or more. The J gene is TRBJ1-1, the V gene TRBV3-1; no clear D gene. Trimming took 7 bases from V and 4 from J, leaving 7 bases between them. Germline V gene lookup returns CDR1 LGHDT and CDR2 YNNKEL (reference sequence). The CDR3 is 11 residues long. In nucleotides, the CDR3 is TGTGCCAGCATAAGCCCCACTGAAGCTTTCTTT. This translates into CASISPTEAFF.

The table lists this clonotype with many counts. The CDR3 region is CASSMGPNQPQHF. CDR3 in DNA: TGTGCCAGCAGTATGGGACCCAATCAGCCCCAGCATTTT. The J gene is TRBJ1-5, the V gene TRBV12-3 or TRBV12-4; D may be TRBD1 (5 bases). The CDR3 is made up of 13 amino acids. Trimming left V 5 bases short and J 3 bases short, with 8 bases between.

This clonotype was detected many times. V and J are TRBV5-1 and TRBJ2-1; tentatively, D is TRBD2 (5 bases). CDR3 length: 13 residues. V lost 0 bases, J lost 7 bases, and 8 bases lay in between. The germline V gene encodes CDR1 SGHRS and CDR2 YFSETQ. The chain's CDR3 is CASSLAGGNEQFF. The CDR3 nucleotides are TGCGCCAGCAGCTTGGCCGGCGGGAATGAGCAGTTCTTC. Together with reference TRBV5-1 and TRBJ2-1, the CDR3 gives the full variable domain: KAGVTQTPRYLIKTRGQQVTLSCSPISGHRSVSWYQQTPGQGLQFLFEYFSETQRNKGNFPGRFSGRQFSNSRSEMNVSTLELGDSALYLCASSLAGGNEQFFGPGTRLTVL.

This clonotype occurred many times. The J gene is TRBJ2-2, the V gene TRBV5-1, with D tentatively TRBD1 (6 bases). Per germline, CDR1 SGHRS and CDR2 YFSETQ. The germline V and J ends were trimmed by 0 bases and 2 bases, with 17 bases remaining between them. The CDR3 length is 18 residues. The CDR3 sequence: CASSLGSPGTPNTGELFF. Here the CDR3 DNA reads TGCGCCAGCAGCTTGGGCTCCCCCGGGACACCAAACACCGGGGAGCTGTTTTTT.

J is TRBJ1-6 and V is TRBV6-5, with D unclear. V was pared by 6 bases and J by 4 bases, with 22 bases between. Germline V lookup: CDR1 MNHEY, CDR2 SVGAGI. The length of the CDR3 is 18 residues. CDR3 protein: CASSYYSNTPSYNSPLHF. DNA for the CDR3: TGTGCCAGCAGCTATTACTCGAATACACCTAGTTATAATTCACCCCTCCACTTT.

This clonotype was found a few times. The chain couples TRBV7-9 to TRBJ1-5, with D hard to call. The V end lost 4 bases, the J end lost 4 bases, and 11 bases lay between the germline ends. In germline, CDR1 is SEHNR, CDR2 FQNEAQ (reference sequence). CDR3 length equals 14 residues. The CDR3 region has the DNA TGTGCCAGCAGCTCGGGCTCGCTTAATCAGCCCCAGCATTTT. Encoded protein: CASSSGSLNQPQHF.

This clonotype has a count of ten or more. The chain is built from TRBV2 and TRBJ2-7; maybe TRBD2 (5 bases). The V end lost 2 bases, the J end lost 5 bases, and 16 bases lay between the germline ends. CDR1 and CDR2 from the germline V gene are SNHLY and FYNNEI. This CDR3 contains 15 residues. The CDR3, as DNA: TGTGCCAGCAGTGAATCTTCCGGGGTCATCCACGAGCAGTACTTC. Translating gives CASSESSGVIHEQYF.

This clonotype was counted ten times or more. The chain uses TRBV7-9 and TRBJ2-2; D remains unclear. Germline V lookup: CDR1 SEHNR, CDR2 FQNEAQ (reference sequence). V lost 2 bases and J 3 bases, leaving 4 bases between the germline ends. The CDR3 covers 13 residues. As DNA, the CDR3 is TGTGCCAGCAGCTTATGGGACACCGGGGAGCTGTTTTTT. Protein sequence: CASSLWDTGELFF.

In this sample, this clonotype turned up a few times. The chain is built from TRBV7-9 and TRBJ1-2; maybe TRBD1 (5 bases). The length of the CDR3 is 12 residues. Germline CDR1 SEHNR, CDR2 FQNEAQ (reference sequence). V was trimmed by 3 bases and J by 7 bases, leaving 9 bases between them. CDR3 DNA: TGTGCCAGCAGCTTCAACAGGCTTGGCTACACCTTC. It yields the protein CASSFNRLGYTF.

This clonotype was picked up many times. The chain carries TRBV3-1 and TRBJ2-1, with 16 bases that match TRBD2. This CDR3 spans 17 amino acids. The germline V gene encodes CDR1 LGHDT and CDR2 YNNKEL (reference sequence). The V segment lost 3 bases and the J segment 8 bases; nucleotides outside the gene matches: 7. CDR3 nucleotide sequence: TGTGCCAGCAGCCACGCGGGACTAGCGGGGGGGCGGCATGAGCAGTTCTTC. It codes for CASSHAGLAGGRHEQFF.

By sample share, this clonotype is medium-sized. The rearrangement links TRBV5-6 to TRBJ2-1, with D uncertain. Germline values: CDR1 SGHDT, CDR2 YYEEEE. Between the trimmed V and J ends, which lost 6 bases and 4 bases, there was a span of 8 bases. There are 12 residues in the CDR3. The CDR3 loop reads CASKDGYNEQFF. CDR3 nucleotides: TGTGCCAGCAAGGACGGGTACAATGAGCAGTTCTTC.

This clonotype was detected many times. This chain links TRBV29-1 with TRBJ2-3, with D possibly TRBD2 on 6 matching bases. The V end was cut by 6 bases, the J end by 2 bases, with 12 bases between. CDR1 and CDR2 from the germline V gene are SQVTM and ANQGSEA. The CDR3 covers 13 residues. The CDR3 sequence is CSVQGLFTDTQYF. The CDR3 region has the DNA TGCAGCGTCCAGGGACTTTTCACAGATACGCAGTATTTT.

This clonotype came up many times. V usage is TRBV6-5 and J usage is TRBJ2-7; D is tentatively TRBD1 or TRBD2 (5 bases each). V gave up 2 bases and J gave up 1 base, with 12 bases separating them. CDR1 MNHEY and CDR2 SVGAGI come from the germline V gene. This CDR3 spans 15 amino acids. The CDR3 DNA follows: TGTGCCAGCAGTTACGATCCAGGGAGATCCTACGAGCAGTACTTC. It translates to CASSYDPGRSYEQYF.

There are many counts of this clonotype. The chain is built from TRBV7-9 and TRBJ1-3; no clear D. The ends were cut back, 3 bases at V and 0 bases at J, with 9 bases in the middle. The CDR3 sequence is 15 residues long. The germline V gene encodes CDR1 SEHNR and CDR2 FQNEAQ (reference sequence). CDR3 nucleotide sequence: TGTGCCAGCAGCTTGGCTTTAGGCTCTGGAAACACCATATATTTT. Its protein product is CASSLALGSGNTIYF. Looking up the rest from reference TRBV7-9 and TRBJ1-3 gives the full variable domain: DTGVSQNPRHKITKRGQNVTFRCDPISEHNRLYWYRQTLGQGPEFLTYFQNEAQLEKSRLLSDRFSAERPKGSFSTLEIQRTEQGDSAMYLCASSLALGSGNTIYFGEGSWLTVV.

This clonotype was picked up many times. The chain combines TRBV20-1 with TRBJ2-7, with D maybe TRBD2 (6 bases). Looked up from germline, CDR1 is DFQATT and CDR2 is SNEGSKA (reference sequence). The V and J ends lost 0 bases and 3 bases respectively, with 12 bases between them. This CDR3 contains 14 residues. The CDR3 spells CSARDSGTLYEQYF. Written as DNA, the CDR3 is TGCAGTGCTAGAGATTCAGGGACTCTCTACGAGCAGTACTTC.

In its sample, this clonotype was seen many times. The chain is built from TRBV28 and TRBJ2-7; D remains ambiguous. V dropped 6 bases and J dropped 2 bases, with 14 bases sitting between them. From germline, CDR1 is MDHEN and CDR2 SYDVKM. This CDR3 comprises 14 residues. The CDR3 bases are TGTGCCAGCAGCCCCGATGGGATCACCTACGAGCAGTACTTC. Translating it yields CASSPDGITYEQYF.

This clonotype was detected many times. The V gene is TRBV5-6, the J gene TRBJ2-2; D not certain. This CDR3 contains 15 residues. The V gene lost 0 bases and the J gene lost 2 bases, with 8 bases spanning the gap. Germline-derived CDR1 and CDR2 are SGHDT and YYEEEE. The DNA for the CDR3 is TGTGCCAGCAGCTTGGGTAGGACCAACACCGGGGAGCTGTTTTTT. It encodes CASSLGRTNTGELFF.

This clonotype was counted between two and nine times. This could be a read error, since a much larger clone is one nucleotide away. The rearrangement joins TRBV29-1 to TRBJ1-4; 8 positions match TRBD1. The CDR3 has 13 residues. Germline values: CDR1 SQVTM, CDR2 ANQGSEA. CDR3 loop: CRTMTGANEKLFF. DNA of the CDR3: TGCAGAACGATGACAGGGGCTAATGAAAAACTGTTTTTT.

This clonotype showed up many times. This chain joins TRBV5-1 and TRBJ1-1, with D possibly being TRBD1 (6 bases). This CDR3 region has 15 residues. Trimming removed 4 bases from V and 7 bases from J, with 20 bases in between. Germline V CDR1 and CDR2: SGHRS, YFSETQ. CDR3 protein: CASSGRGSGPIEAFF. The CDR3 DNA reads as TGCGCCAGCAGCGGCAGGGGCTCAGGTCCTATTGAAGCTTTCTTT.

The chain joins TRBV29-1 to TRBJ2-7; D unresolved. Germline V gene data show CDR1 as SQVTM and CDR2 as ANQGSEA. The CDR3 extends over 12 amino acids. Trimming removed 5 bases at V and 1 base at J, with 9 bases between. The CDR3 spells CSVTSESYEQYF. Written as DNA, the CDR3 is TGCAGCGTTACAAGCGAATCCTACGAGCAGTACTTC.

This clonotype appeared many times. The rearrangement joins TRBV11-3 to TRBJ2-1; no clear D. In germline, CDR1 is SGHNT, CDR2 YENEEA. The CDR3 runs 13 residues. The V and J ends lost 2 bases and 6 bases respectively, with 8 bases between them. Here the CDR3 reads CASSLSWSNEQFF. For the CDR3, the DNA is TGTGCCAGCAGCTTAAGTTGGAGCAATGAGCAGTTCTTC.

This clonotype was seen ten or more times. This CDR3 is CASSDRGLANTEAFF. CDR3 DNA: TGTGCCAGCAGTGACCGGGGACTGGCGAACACTGAAGCTTTCTTT. The chain has TRBV6-4 and TRBJ1-1; weak D call: TRBD1 (5 bases). CDR3 length: 15 amino acids. From germline, CDR1 is MRHNA and CDR2 SNTAGT. With 2 bases removed from V and 1 base from J, the gap between germline ends came to 11 bases.

This clonotype was seen repeatedly, ten times or more. The genes are TRBV10-3 and TRBJ1-5; no firm D call. This CDR3 is 15 amino acids long. The V end was cut by 0 bases, the J end by 4 bases, with 10 bases between. Per the germline V gene, CDR1 is ENHRY and CDR2 is SYGVKD. The CDR3 region is CAISESSETNQPQHF. The CDR3 nucleotides read TGTGCCATCAGTGAGTCGTCAGAGACTAATCAGCCCCAGCATTTT.

This clonotype was detected many times. The chain is built from TRBV15 and TRBJ2-7; D is unresolved. Trimming cost V 1 base and J 4 bases, with 2 bases left between them. Per germline, CDR1 LNHNV and CDR2 YYDKDF (reference sequence). The CDR3 extends over 11 amino acids. The CDR3 sequence is CATSRGYEQYF. The CDR3, as DNA: TGTGCCACCAGCAGAGGTTACGAGCAGTACTTC.